The following is a TCR beta chain sequence with its context. Its antigen is unknown. Primers for the PCR totalled 60 Vbeta and 13 Jbeta. The data were produced by immunoSEQ multiplex PCR, yet TCRdb's version contains in-frame clones alone and is incomplete. The sample includes about 140,000 clones. This CDR3 is 13 amino acids long. The germline gives CDR1 SGHTA, CDR2 FQGNSA. The data are from a study of cytomegalovirus exposure and HLA in healthy donors. General study results and limits: Fewer N-insertions (relative to the roughly 610-donor mean) were reportedly seen in an Asian-associated ancestry cluster in a later analysis.

The sample consisted of PBMCs. This TCR derives from a woman between 18 and 30 years old in good health and CMV-seronegative. The chain joins TRBV7-2 to TRBJ2-3; perhaps TRBD2 as D (6 bases). CDR3 nucleotides: TGTGCTTCCGTAGCGGCCTACACAGATACGCAGTATTTT. Amino acids: CASVAAYTDTQYF.